The present T cell receptor beta chain was sequenced within a study of blood T cell repertoires in COVID-19 (dated by TCRdb to 2018 to 2020). Some background on the complete study: Samples from collaborators originated in the United States, Italy and Spain and spanned both the acute and convalescent phases of COVID-19. Deeply sampled blood TCRbeta repertoires from subjects exposed to, actively infected with, or recovered from COVID-19 were included in the dataset. The samples were drawn from the first 160 participants of the ongoing ImmuneRACE study and from more than 1,000 subjects provided by 6 global collaborators. The material from the prospective study consisted of cDNA or gDNA derived from T cells, B-cell-depleted T cells, or PBMCs. The repertoires were made available in a free public database intended to serve as a resource for research on the immune response to SARS-CoV-2. Where available, HLA class I and class II types were taken from metadata supplied by the sample provider and were not determined by assay-based typing. A de-identified subject ID, COVID-19 status, age in years and sex were almost always included in the sample metadata.

Concerning this clone itself: Its specific antigen is unknown. The record has no base qualities; no much larger clone is one base away.

The paper's findings and limits, for the study overall: The amount of clinical and demographic metadata varied by source and participant and was provided uncurated.

The collaborating institutions used their own protocols to collect whole blood in K2EDTA tubes. For TCRbeta analysis, collaborators shipped samples as frozen whole blood, isolated PBMCs, or DNA extracted from either of those sample types. According to the germline V gene, CDR1 reads SGHRS and CDR2 reads YFSETQ. From the cysteine up to the phenylalanine, the CDR3 has a length of 15 residues. Only CDR3 DNA is held: 45 bases, read in frame from base 1. The germline ends are 13 bases apart after V is trimmed by 0 bases and J by 7 bases. TCRbeta CDR3 regions were amplified from genomic DNA by means of the immunoSEQ Assay, a bias-controlled multiplex PCR. The paper's data handling went like this. Within the assay, amplification of reference gene primers was used to estimate how many nucleated cells each sample contained. To quantify the absolute abundance of each unique TCRbeta CDR3 rearrangement, sequence reads were collapsed and filtered. For each sample, productive Simpson clonality was calculated by taking the square root of Simpson's diversity index across productive rearrangements. The table was pulled from immuneACCESS by TCRdb, which kept in-frame rearrangements only. Such tables lose some clones; where checked, under half of the loss comes from unresolved V genes, and the rest has no known cause. For V, J and clone size, that table is used; D and trimming come from the DNA. The sample table holds more than 200,000 clones, of which 80% to 90% were seen once. The ten biggest clones cover roughly 8.7% of the sample.

The chain is encoded by TRBV5-1 joined to TRBJ2-2; TRBD2 is a possible D gene, resting on 5 matching bases. The sequence was obtained from a middle-aged man with active or convalescent COVID-19. The sample taken for sequencing was peripheral blood. CDR3 sequence: CASSLVFEGYGELFF. The sequence in DNA is TGCGCCAGCAGCTTGGTATTTGAGGGTTACGGGGAGCTGTTTTTT.